This T cell receptor (beta chain) derives from a study of cytomegalovirus exposure and HLA in healthy donors. V was clipped by 2 bases and J by 1 base; unmatched bases: 3. Germline loops: CDR1 MNHEY, CDR2 SVGAGI. The CDR3 is made up of 15 amino acids. A note on this clone: Its antigen is unidentified.

Study-wide results and limits: Subsequent analysis revealed that first-cohort TCR clusters tended to co-occur in the approximately 120 validation repertoires. The authors enumerated over 150 TCR beta chains as linked to cytomegalovirus.

Produced via immunoSEQ multiplex PCR; TCRdb's table is partial and in-frame only. This table has a few hundred thousand clones, roughly 85% appearing once. Separation from the 666-subject first cohort characterized the roughly 120-subject validation cohort, to which the donors belonged. The V gene is TRBV6-5, the J gene TRBJ2-7; 9 nucleotides align to TRBD2. The sample was PBMCs. This clonotype was sampled from a woman younger than 35 in good health and CMV-seronegative. CDR3 nucleotide sequence: TGTGCCAGCAGTTACGGCGGGGGGGCGTCCTACGAGCAGTACTTC. As protein: CASSYGGGASYEQYF.